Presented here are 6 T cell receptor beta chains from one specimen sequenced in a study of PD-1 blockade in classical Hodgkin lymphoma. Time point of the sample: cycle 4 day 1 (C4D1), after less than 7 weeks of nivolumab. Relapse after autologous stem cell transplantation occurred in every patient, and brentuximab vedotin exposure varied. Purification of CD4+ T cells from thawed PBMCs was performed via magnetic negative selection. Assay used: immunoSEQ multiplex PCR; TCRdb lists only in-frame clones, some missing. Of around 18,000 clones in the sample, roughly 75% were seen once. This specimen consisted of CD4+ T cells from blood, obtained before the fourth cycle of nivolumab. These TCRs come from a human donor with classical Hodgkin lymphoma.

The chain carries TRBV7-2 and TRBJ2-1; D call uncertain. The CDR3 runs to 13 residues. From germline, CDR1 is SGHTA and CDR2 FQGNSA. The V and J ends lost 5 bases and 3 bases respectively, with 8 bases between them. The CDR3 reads CASSAELYNEQFF. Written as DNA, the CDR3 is TGTGCCAGCAGCGCAGAGCTCTACAATGAGCAGTTCTTC.

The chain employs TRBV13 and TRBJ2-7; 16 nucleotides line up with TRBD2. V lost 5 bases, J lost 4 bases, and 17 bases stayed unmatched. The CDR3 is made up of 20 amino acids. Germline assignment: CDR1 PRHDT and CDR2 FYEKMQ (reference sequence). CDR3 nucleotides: TGTGCCAGCAGCCCTGCCCTCGAACCGGGACTAGCGGGAGGGCCTTACGAGCAGTACTTC. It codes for CASSPALEPGLAGGPYEQYF.

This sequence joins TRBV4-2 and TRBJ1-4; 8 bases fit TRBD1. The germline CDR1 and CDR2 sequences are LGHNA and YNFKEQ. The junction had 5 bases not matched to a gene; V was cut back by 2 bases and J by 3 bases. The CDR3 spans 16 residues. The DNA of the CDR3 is TGTGCCAGCAGCCAACCCGGACAGGGTTCTAATGAAAAACTGTTTTTT. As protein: CASSQPGQGSNEKLFF.

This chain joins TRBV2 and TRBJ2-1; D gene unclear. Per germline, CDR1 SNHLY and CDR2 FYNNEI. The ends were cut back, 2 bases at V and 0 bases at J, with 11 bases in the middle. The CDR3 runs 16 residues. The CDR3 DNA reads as TGTGCCAGCAGTGAACTCCGAAAGCCCTCCTACAATGAGCAGTTCTTC. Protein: CASSELRKPSYNEQFF.

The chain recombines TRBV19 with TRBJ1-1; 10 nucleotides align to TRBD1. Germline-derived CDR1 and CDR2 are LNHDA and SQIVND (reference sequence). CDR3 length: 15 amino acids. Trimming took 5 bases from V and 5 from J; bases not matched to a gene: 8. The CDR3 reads CASSARTGGGTEAFF. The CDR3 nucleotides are TGTGCCAGTAGTGCAAGGACAGGGGGAGGAACTGAAGCTTTCTTT.

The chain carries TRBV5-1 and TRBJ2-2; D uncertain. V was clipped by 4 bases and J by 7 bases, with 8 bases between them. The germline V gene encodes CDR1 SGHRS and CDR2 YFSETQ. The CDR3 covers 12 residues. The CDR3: CASSRVGGELFF. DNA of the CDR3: TGCGCCAGCAGCCGGGTCGGCGGGGAGCTGTTTTTT. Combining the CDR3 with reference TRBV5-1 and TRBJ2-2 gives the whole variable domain KAGVTQTPRYLIKTRGQQVTLSCSPISGHRSVSWYQQTPGQGLQFLFEYFSETQRNKGNFPGRFSGRQFSNSRSEMNVSTLELGDSALYLCASSRVGGELFFGEGSRLTVL.